These T cell receptor beta chains were read from a single sample in a study of a mutant IDH1 vaccine in newly diagnosed glioma. What these receptors recognize is not known. Some clones are missing from TCRdb's copy, which holds only in-frame ones; the method was immunoSEQ multiplex PCR. The data show around 57,000 clones, with under 90% seen just once and roughly 4% held by the top ten. Sequences were derived from PBMCs, sampled from a glioma patient whose treatment included an IDH1 peptide vaccine. Receptors were obtained from a man aged 25-40 years with glioma. CDR3s include the opening cysteine and the closing phenylalanine or tryptophan. A D gene is named only where the DNA matches it firmly. For some rows the clone size is stated as once, few or many, or as a class when expanded; others skip it.

V: TRBV4-2; J: TRBJ2-2; D: .; size: once; CDR3: CASSQSRNTANTGELFF; DNA: TGTGCCAGCAGCCAATCCAGGAATACAGCGAACACCGGGGAGCTGTTTTTT
V: TRBV13; J: TRBJ1-2; D: .; size: .; CDR3: CASSDGAEGYTF; DNA: TGTGCCAGCAGCGATGGGGCGGAGGGCTACACCTTC
V: TRBV7-6; J: TRBJ2-5; D: .; size: .; CDR3: CASSPLGGGETQYF; DNA: TGTGCCAGCAGCCCCTTAGGGGGAGGGGAGACCCAGTACTTC
V: TRBV5-1; J: TRBJ2-3; D: TRBD2; size: .; CDR3: CASSFLQTSGGAGTDTQYF; DNA: TGCGCCAGCAGCTTCCTACAGACTAGCGGGGGGGCCGGCACAGATACGCAGTATTTT
V: TRBV6-1; J: TRBJ1-5; D: TRBD1; size: .; CDR3: CASSVGQGAFNQPQHF; DNA: TGTGCCAGCAGTGTCGGGCAGGGGGCCTTCAATCAGCCCCAGCATTTT
V: TRBV7-6; J: TRBJ2-2; D: .; size: .; CDR3: CASSLTNTGELFF; DNA: TGTGCCAGCAGCTTAACTAACACCGGGGAGCTGTTTTTT
V: TRBV28; J: TRBJ1-5; D: .; size: few; CDR3: CASREWGSLSNQPQHF; DNA: TGTGCCAGCAGGGAATGGGGCAGTTTAAGCAATCAGCCCCAGCATTTT
V: TRBV27; J: TRBJ1-1; D: .; size: .; CDR3: CASSASGPRWTEAFF; DNA: TGTGCCAGCAGTGCCTCGGGACCCCGCTGGACTGAAGCTTTCTTT
V: TRBV19; J: TRBJ2-6; D: TRBD1; size: .; CDR3: CASSRTGGSGANVLTF; DNA: TGTGCCAGTAGCAGAACAGGGGGTTCTGGGGCCAACGTCCTGACTTTC
V: TRBV4-2; J: TRBJ1-4; D: TRBD1; size: .; CDR3: CASSQAGTGLNEKLFF; DNA: TGTGCCAGCAGCCAAGCGGGGACAGGGCTGAATGAAAAACTGTTTTTT
V: TRBV27; J: TRBJ1-4; D: .; size: .; CDR3: CASSTVSAGKLFF; DNA: TGTGCCAGCAGTACCGTGTCAGCGGGAAAACTGTTTTTT
V: TRBV5-5; J: TRBJ2-2; D: .; size: .; CDR3: CASSRSEARTGELFF; DNA: TGTGCCAGCAGCCGGAGTGAAGCTCGCACCGGGGAGCTGTTTTTT
V: TRBV6-5; J: TRBJ2-1; D: .; size: .; CDR3: CASSYSNGGADYEQFF; DNA: TGTGCCAGCAGTTACTCGAATGGGGGGGCCGACTATGAGCAGTTCTTC
V: TRBV5-1; J: TRBJ1-4; D: .; size: .; CDR3: CASSWGQSNEKLFF; DNA: TGCGCCAGCAGCTGGGGGCAGTCGAATGAAAAACTGTTTTTT
V: TRBV11-2; J: TRBJ2-4; D: .; size: .; CDR3: CASSLDLQENIQYF; DNA: TGTGCCAGCAGCTTAGACCTACAGGAAAACATTCAGTACTTC
V: TRBV29-1; J: TRBJ1-1; D: TRBD1; size: .; CDR3: CSVNRGDGTEAFF; DNA: TGCAGCGTAAACAGGGGGGATGGCACTGAAGCTTTCTTT
V: TRBV2; J: TRBJ1-2; D: TRBD1; size: once; CDR3: CASTKTGESNSGYTF; DNA: TGTGCCAGCACCAAGACAGGGGAAAGTAACTCTGGCTACACCTTC
V: TRBV11-2; J: TRBJ1-4; D: .; size: .; CDR3: CASSPIRGPNEKLFF; DNA: TGTGCCAGCAGCCCCATCCGTGGGCCCAATGAAAAACTGTTTTTT
V: TRBV10-3; J: TRBJ1-1; D: .; size: .; CDR3: CAISEGQNGNTEAFF; DNA: TGTGCCATCAGTGAGGGGCAAAACGGGAACACTGAAGCTTTCTTT
V: TRBV28; J: TRBJ2-1; D: TRBD1; size: .; CDR3: CASSLPTRTGRYNEQFF; DNA: TGTGCCAGCAGTTTACCAACTAGGACAGGGAGGTACAATGAGCAGTTCTTC
V: TRBV16; J: TRBJ1-5; D: .; size: .; CDR3: CASSQVDSDQPQHF; DNA: TGTGCCAGCAGCCAAGTCGACTCGGATCAGCCCCAGCATTTT
V: TRBV19; J: TRBJ1-2; D: .; size: .; CDR3: CASREKGGYGYTF; DNA: TGTGCCAGTAGAGAAAAGGGGGGCTATGGCTACACCTTC
V: TRBV18; J: TRBJ2-3; D: .; size: .; CDR3: CASSELQKADTQYF; DNA: TGTGCCAGCTCAGAGCTACAAAAGGCAGATACGCAGTATTTT
V: TRBV9; J: TRBJ2-3; D: .; size: .; CDR3: CASSVVDFSRTQYF; DNA: TGTGCCAGCAGCGTAGTGGACTTTTCCAGGACGCAGTATTTT